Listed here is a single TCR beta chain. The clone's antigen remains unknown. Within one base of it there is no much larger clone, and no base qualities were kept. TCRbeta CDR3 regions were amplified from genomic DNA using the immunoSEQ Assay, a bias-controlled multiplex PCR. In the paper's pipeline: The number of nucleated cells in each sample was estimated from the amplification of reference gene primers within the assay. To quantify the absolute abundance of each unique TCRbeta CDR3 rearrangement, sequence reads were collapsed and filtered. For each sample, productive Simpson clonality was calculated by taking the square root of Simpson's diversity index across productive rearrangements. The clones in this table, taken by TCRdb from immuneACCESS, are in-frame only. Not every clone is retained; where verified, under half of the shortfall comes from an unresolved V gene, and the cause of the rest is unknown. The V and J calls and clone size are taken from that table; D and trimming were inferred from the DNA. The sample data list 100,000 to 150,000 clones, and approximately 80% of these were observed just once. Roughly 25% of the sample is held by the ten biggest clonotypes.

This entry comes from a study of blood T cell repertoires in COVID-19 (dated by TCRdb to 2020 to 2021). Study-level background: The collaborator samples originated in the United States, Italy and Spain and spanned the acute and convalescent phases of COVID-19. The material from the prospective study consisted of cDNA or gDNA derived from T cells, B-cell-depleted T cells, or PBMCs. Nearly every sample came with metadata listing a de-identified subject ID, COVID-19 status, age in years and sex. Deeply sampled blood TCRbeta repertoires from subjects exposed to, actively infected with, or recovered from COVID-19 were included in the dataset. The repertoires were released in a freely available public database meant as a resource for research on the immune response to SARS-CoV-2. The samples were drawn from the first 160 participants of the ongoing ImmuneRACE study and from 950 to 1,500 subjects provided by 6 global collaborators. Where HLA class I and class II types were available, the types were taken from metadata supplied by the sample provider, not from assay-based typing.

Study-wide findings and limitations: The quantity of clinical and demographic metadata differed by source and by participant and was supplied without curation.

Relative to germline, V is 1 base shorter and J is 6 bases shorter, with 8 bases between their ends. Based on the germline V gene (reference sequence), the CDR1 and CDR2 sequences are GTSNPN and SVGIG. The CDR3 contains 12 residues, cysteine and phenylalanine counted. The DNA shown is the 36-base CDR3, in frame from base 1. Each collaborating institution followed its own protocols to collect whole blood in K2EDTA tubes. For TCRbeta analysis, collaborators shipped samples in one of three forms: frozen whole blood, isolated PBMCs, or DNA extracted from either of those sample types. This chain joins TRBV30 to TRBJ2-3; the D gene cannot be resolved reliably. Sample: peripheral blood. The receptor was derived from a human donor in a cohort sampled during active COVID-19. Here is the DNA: TGTGCCTGGAGTGCCTTTTTGGATACGCAGTATTTT. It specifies CAWSAFLDTQYF.